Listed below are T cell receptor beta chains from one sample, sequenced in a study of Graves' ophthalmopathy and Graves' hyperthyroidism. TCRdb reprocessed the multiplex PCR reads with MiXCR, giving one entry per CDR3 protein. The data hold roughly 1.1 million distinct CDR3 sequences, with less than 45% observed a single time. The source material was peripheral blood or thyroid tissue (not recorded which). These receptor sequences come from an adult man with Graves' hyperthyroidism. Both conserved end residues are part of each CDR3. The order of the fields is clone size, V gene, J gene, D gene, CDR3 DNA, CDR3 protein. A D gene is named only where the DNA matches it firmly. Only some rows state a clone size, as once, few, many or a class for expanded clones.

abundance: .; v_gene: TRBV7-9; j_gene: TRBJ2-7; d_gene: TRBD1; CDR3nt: TGTGCCAGCAGCTTGACAGGGCCGAGCTCCTACGGGCAGTACTTC; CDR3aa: CASSLTGPSSYGQYF
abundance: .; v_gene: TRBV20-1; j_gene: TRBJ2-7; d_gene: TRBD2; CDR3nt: TGCAGCGAACGTAGCGGGAAGTCCTACGAGCAGTACTTC; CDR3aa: CSERSGKSYEQYF
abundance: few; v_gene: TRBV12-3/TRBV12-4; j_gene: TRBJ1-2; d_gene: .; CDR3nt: TGTGCCAGCAGCTTTCGTCCAGGGGAAACTAACTATGGCTACACCTTC; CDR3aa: CASSFRPGETNYGYTF
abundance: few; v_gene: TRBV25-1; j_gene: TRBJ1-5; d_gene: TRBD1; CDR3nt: TGTGCCAGCAGTCACACTCAGACAGGGAACAATCAGCCCCAGCATTTT; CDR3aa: CASSHTQTGNNQPQHF
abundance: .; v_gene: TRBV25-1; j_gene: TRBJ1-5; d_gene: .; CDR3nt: TGTGCCAGCAGCGAGAACCCCGGGACCGACAATCAGCCCCAGCATTTT; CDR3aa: CASSENPGTDNQPQHF
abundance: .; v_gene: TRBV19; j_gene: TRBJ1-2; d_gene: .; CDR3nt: TGTGCCAGCACCAGTTCCGGGGGGCAATCTACGGCTAACTATGGCTACACCTTC; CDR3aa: CASTSSGGQSTANYGYTF
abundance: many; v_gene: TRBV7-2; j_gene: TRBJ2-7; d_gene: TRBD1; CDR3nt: TGTGCCAGCAGCTTAGGCAGGGGGCGAGAAGGCGAGCAGTACTTC; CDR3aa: CASSLGRGREGEQYF
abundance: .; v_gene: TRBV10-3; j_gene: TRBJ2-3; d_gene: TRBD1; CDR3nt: TGTGCCATCAGTAGACAGGGGGCAGATACGCAGTATTTT; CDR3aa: CAISRQGADTQYF
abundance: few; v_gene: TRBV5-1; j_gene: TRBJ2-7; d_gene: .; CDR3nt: TGCGCCAGCAGCTGGGAGGGGGGACCCTCCTCCTACGAGCAGTACTTC; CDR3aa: CASSWEGGPSSYEQYF
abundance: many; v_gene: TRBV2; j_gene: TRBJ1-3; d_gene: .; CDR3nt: TGTGCCAGCAGTGAGGGAAACACCATATATTTT; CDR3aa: CASSEGNTIYF
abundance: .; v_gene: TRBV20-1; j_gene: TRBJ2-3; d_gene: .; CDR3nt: TGCAGTGCTTCATCCGGGGGAGTTACAGATACGCAGTATTTT; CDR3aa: CSASSGGVTDTQYF
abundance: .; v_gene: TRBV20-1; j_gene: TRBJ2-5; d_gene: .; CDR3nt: TGCAGTGCCAGCAGGGGGGACCAGGGAAAGACCCAGTACTTC; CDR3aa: CSASRGDQGKTQYF
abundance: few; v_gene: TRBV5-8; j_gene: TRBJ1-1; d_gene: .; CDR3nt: TGTGCCAGCAGCTTGGAATTCGGGGGTGTTGGGACTGAAGCTTTCTTT; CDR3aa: CASSLEFGGVGTEAFF
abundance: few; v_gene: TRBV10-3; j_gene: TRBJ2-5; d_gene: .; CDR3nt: TGTGCCATCAGTGTCTTACAGGGAGATGGCGAGACCCAGTACTTC; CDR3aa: CAISVLQGDGETQYF
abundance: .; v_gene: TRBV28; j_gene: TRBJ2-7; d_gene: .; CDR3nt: TGTGCCAGCAGTTTTTCACAGGTGCCCGAGCAGTACTTC; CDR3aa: CASSFSQVPEQYF
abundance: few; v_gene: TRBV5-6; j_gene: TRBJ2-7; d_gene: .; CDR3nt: TGTGCCAGCAGCCGACAGTCTCTCTCCTACGAGCAGTACTTC; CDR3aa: CASSRQSLSYEQYF
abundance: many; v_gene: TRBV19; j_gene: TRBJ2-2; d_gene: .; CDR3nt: TGTGCCAGCCAGCATGGGGAGCTGTTTTTT; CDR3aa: CASQHGELFF
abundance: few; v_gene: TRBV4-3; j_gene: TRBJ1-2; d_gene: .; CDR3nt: TGCGCCAGCAGCCAAGAAGAAGGGGATGGCTACACCTTC; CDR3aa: CASSQEEGDGYTF
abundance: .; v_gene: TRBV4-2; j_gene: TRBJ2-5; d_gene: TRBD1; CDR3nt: TGTGCCAGCAGCCAATTCCTGGACAGGGGGAACCAGTACTTC; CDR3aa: CASSQFLDRGNQYF
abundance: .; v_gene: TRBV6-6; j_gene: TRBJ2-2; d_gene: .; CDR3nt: TGTGCCAGCAGTTACCCAGGGACGGAGACTAATGAGCTGTTTTTT; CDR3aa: CASSYPGTETNELFF
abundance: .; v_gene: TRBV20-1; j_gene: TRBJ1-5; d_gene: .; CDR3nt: TGCAGTGCTAGGGAAATCAGGGATTCCAATCAGCCCCAGCATTTT; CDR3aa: CSAREIRDSNQPQHF
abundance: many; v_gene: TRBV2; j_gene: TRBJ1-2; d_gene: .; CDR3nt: TGTGCCAGCAGTGAACGTTCAGGGTATGGCTACACCTTC; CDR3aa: CASSERSGYGYTF
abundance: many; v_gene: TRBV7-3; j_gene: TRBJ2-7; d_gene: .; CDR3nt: TGTGCCAGCAGACCGAGCGTAGTCTCCCCCTACGAGCAGTACTTC; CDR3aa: CASRPSVVSPYEQYF
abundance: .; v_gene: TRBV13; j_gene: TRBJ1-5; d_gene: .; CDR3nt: TGTGCCAGCAGCTTAGGAAGACAAGACAAGGTAAATCAGCCCCAGCATTTT; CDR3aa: CASSLGRQDKVNQPQHF
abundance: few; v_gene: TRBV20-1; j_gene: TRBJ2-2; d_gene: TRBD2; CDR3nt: TGCAGTGCTAGAGCGGCCCGGGGGGCCGGGGAGCTGTTTTTT; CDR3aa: CSARAARGAGELFF
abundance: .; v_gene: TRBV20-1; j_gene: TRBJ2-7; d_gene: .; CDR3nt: TGCAGTGCTAGGGTGGCTAGCGTGTCCTACGAGCAGTACTTC; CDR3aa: CSARVASVSYEQYF
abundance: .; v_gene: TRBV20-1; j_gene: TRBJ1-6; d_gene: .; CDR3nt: TGCAGTACCGGTGAAGGCACAGGACACCTCCACTTT; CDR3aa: CSTGEGTGHLHF
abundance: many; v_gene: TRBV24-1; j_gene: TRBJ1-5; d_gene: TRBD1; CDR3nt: TGTGCCACCAGTGAGGCCGGGACAGTAGACAATCAGCCCCAGCATTTT; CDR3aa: CATSEAGTVDNQPQHF
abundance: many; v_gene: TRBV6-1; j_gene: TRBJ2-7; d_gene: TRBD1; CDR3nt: TGTGCCAGCGGAGACAGGGACGGACCCTACGAGCAGTACTTC; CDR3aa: CASGDRDGPYEQYF
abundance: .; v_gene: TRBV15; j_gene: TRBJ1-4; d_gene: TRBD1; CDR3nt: TGTGCCACCAGCAGAGATTGGGACAGCCTTGAAAAACTGTTTTTT; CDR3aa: CATSRDWDSLEKLFF
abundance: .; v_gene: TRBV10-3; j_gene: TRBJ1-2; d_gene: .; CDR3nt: TGTGCCACCCTCGGCGGGGTTAGTGGCTACACCTTC; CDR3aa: CATLGGVSGYTF
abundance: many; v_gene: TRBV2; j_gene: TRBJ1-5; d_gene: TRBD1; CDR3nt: TGTGCCAGCAGGCCCGGGACAGGGAGCAATCAGCCCCAGCATTTT; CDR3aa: CASRPGTGSNQPQHF
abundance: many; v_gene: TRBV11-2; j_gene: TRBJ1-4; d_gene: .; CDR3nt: TGCGCCAGCAGCTTGGACAATGAAAAACTGTTTTTT; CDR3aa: CASSLDNEKLFF
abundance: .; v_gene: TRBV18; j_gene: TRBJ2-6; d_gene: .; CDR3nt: TGTGCCAGCTCACCACTTAGCAGCTCTGGGGCCAACGTCCTGACTTTC; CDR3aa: CASSPLSSSGANVLTF
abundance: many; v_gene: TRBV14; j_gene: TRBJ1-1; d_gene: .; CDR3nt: TGTGCCAGCAGCCAAAACATGAACACTGAAGCTTTCTTT; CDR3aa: CASSQNMNTEAFF
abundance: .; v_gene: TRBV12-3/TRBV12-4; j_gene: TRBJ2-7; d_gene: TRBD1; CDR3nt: TGTGCCAGCAGTCCCCAACCCGGGACAGGGGGAGTCGAGCAGTACTTC; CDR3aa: CASSPQPGTGGVEQYF
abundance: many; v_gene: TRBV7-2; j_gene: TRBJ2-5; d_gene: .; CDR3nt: TGTGCCAGCAGCCCGAAGACGGGAAGGCAAGGGACCCAGTACTTC; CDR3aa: CASSPKTGRQGTQYF
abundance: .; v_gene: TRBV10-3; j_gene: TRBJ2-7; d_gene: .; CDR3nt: TGTGCCAGCAGTGTTAGCCTGCTTGGCGAGCAGTACTTC; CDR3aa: CASSVSLLGEQYF
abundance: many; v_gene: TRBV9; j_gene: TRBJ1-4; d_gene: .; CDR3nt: TGTGCCAGCAGCCCCTACGGGGAGGTTGGGGAAAAACTGTTTTTT; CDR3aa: CASSPYGEVGEKLFF
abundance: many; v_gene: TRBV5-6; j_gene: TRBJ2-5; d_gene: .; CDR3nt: TGTGCCAGCAGCTTGAGTTTGCGGTTGCAAGAGACCCAGTACTTC; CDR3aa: CASSLSLRLQETQYF